A single sample is the source of the 6 T cell receptor beta chains below, sequenced in a study of shared clonotypes between healthy human individuals. Produced via immunoSEQ multiplex PCR; TCRdb's table is partial and in-frame only. The sample holds about 1.1 million clones, around 82% seen once. Input material: memory CD4+ T cells from PBMCs. Subset described: CD45RA-negative fraction. The receptor source for this set is a young man in good health. Some clones in this sample may be carry-over from other donors' samples.

The V gene is TRBV9, the J gene TRBJ2-7; 9 bases fit TRBD2. CDR1 SGDLS and CDR2 YYNGEE come from the germline V gene. The CDR3 extends over 14 amino acids. The V and J ends lost 3 bases and 2 bases, in that order; junction bases with no gene match: 3. The CDR3 sequence: CASSAGLAPYEQYF. Here the CDR3 DNA reads TGTGCCAGCAGCGCTGGACTAGCGCCCTACGAGCAGTACTTC. Full variable domain (rest looked up from reference TRBV9 and TRBJ2-7): DSGVTQTPKHLITATGQRVTLRCSPRSGDLSVYWYQQSLDQGLQFLIQYYNGEERAKGNILERFSAQQFPDLHSELNLSSLELGDSALYFCASSAGLAPYEQYFGPGTRLTVT.

The chain uses TRBV6-5 and TRBJ2-5, with 11 nucleotides matching TRBD2. Germline V gene data show CDR1 as MNHEY and CDR2 as SVGAGI. J gave up 9 bases and V 6 bases, and 12 bases lay outside the gene matches. The CDR3 has 15 residues. CDR3 region: CASSSGTSGPRAQYF. CDR3 nucleotide sequence: TGTGCCAGCAGCTCCGGGACTAGCGGCCCAAGGGCCCAGTACTTC.

This sequence joins TRBV19 and TRBJ2-5, with D uncertain. Trimming pared 0 bases from V and 4 bases from J, leaving 15 bases between. CDR3 size: 16 residues. The germline V gene has CDR1 LNHDA and CDR2 SQIVND (reference sequence). Written as DNA, the CDR3 is TGTGCCAGTAGTATAGATTTGGGGTTATCGAGAGAGACCCAGTACTTC. Translating gives CASSIDLGLSRETQYF.

This clone was seen a single time. The gene calls are TRBV10-3 and TRBJ1-3; D not certain. V shed 4 bases and J shed 1 base, with 11 bases lying between them. CDR3 length: 15 amino acids. Germline V lookup: CDR1 ENHRY, CDR2 SYGVKD. CDR3 in DNA: TGTGCCATCAGTGTGCTGGGTAAATCTGGAAACACCATATATTTT. As protein: CAISVLGKSGNTIYF.

This clone has more than one count but fewer than ten. The V and J genes are TRBV9 and TRBJ2-3; TRBD1 matches 7 bases. V lost 0 bases and J lost 2; bases outside the gene matches: 3. The CDR3 has 15 residues. Germline V CDR1 and CDR2: SGDLS, YYNGEE. The CDR3 loop reads CASSVEGQITDTQYF. CDR3 nucleotide sequence: TGTGCCAGCAGCGTAGAGGGACAGATCACAGATACGCAGTATTTT.

This clone has more than one count but fewer than ten. The chain employs TRBV5-1 and TRBJ2-7; D is uncertain. This CDR3 comprises 12 residues. Germline V gene data show CDR1 as SGHRS and CDR2 as YFSETQ. V was pared by 4 bases and J by 3 bases, with 8 bases between. CDR3 DNA: TGCGCCAGCAGCCCCGACGACTACGAGCAGTACTTC. Its translation: CASSPDDYEQYF.